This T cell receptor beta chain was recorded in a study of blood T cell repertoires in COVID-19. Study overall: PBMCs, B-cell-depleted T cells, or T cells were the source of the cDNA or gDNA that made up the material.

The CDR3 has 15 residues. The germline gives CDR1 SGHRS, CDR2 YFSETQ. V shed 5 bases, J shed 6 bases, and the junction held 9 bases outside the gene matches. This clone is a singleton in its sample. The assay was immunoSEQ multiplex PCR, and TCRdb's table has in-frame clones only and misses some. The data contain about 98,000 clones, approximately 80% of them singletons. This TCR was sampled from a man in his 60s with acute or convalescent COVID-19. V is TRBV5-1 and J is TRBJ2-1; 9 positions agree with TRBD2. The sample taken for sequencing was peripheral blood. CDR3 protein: CASRSPGTSSNEQFF. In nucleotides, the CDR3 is TGCGCCAGCAGATCCCCCGGGACTAGCTCCAATGAGCAGTTCTTC.